This entry features one T cell receptor beta chain sequence. This specimen belongs to a study of cytotoxic CD8 clonotypes in ibrutinib-treated CLL. As input for TCR beta libraries, roughly 2.1 micrograms of genomic DNA came from cryopreserved PBMCs. The data were produced by immunoSEQ multiplex PCR, yet TCRdb's version contains in-frame clones alone and is incomplete. The table includes about 200,000 clones, 70% detected once. The CDR3 is 17 residues long. The J segment lost 5 bases and the V segment lost 0 bases, leaving 13 bases of the junction unmatched. Germline CDR1 reads LGHNA; CDR2 reads YNFKEQ.

This sequence joins TRBV4-2 and TRBJ2-7; TRBD1 aligns across 7 bases. The sample in question was PBMCs, obtained after 12 months of ibrutinib treatment. This clonotype was obtained from a human donor with chronic lymphocytic leukemia. The CDR3 protein is CASSQDLGLAGGDEQYF. Here the CDR3 DNA reads TGTGCCAGCAGCCAAGATTTAGGCTTGGCAGGGGGAGACGAGCAGTACTTC.